This entry features one TCR beta chain sequence. This sample was taken from a study of blood T cell repertoires in COVID-19. Study-level background: COVID-19 samples collected from the United States, Italy and Spain covered acute and convalescent phases. Sources were T cells, B-cell-depleted T cells, or PBMCs; the material itself was cDNA or gDNA.

In the original processing: Amplification with reference gene primers provided the estimates of nucleated cell counts. Measured with immunoSEQ multiplex PCR; TCRdb has only the in-frame clones, and not every one. For V, J and clone size, that table is used; D and trimming come from the DNA. The table shows 130,000 to 150,000 clones, with approximately 83% occurring only once. CDR1 and CDR2 (germline): SGHTA, FQGNSA. V was shortened by 5 bases and J by 0 bases, with 11 bases between the two germline ends. The CDR3 covers 15 residues. The specimen was peripheral blood. The receptor's source is a woman older than 75 with acute or convalescent COVID-19. The chain uses TRBV7-2 and TRBJ1-3; D is undetermined. The CDR3 nucleotides read TGTGCCAGCAGCCAACGAGGAAGCTCTGGAAACACCATATATTTT. Translating it yields CASSQRGSSGNTIYF.